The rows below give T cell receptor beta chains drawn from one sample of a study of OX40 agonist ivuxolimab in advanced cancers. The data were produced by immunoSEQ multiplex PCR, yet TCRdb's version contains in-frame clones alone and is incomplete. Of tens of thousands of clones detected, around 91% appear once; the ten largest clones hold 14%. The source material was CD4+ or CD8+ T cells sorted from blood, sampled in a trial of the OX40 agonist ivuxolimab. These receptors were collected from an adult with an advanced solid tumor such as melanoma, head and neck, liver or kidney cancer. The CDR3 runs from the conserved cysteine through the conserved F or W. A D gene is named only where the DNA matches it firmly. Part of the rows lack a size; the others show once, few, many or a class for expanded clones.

TGTGCCAGCAGTGACAGGGGGAGCTACGAGCAGTACTTC CASSDRGSYEQYF TRBJ2-7 TRBD1 - TRBV6-1
TGTGCCAGCAGCGCCACCGGGACAGGGGAAGAACAGCCCCAGCATTTT CASSATGTGEEQPQHF TRBJ1-5 - - TRBV21-1
TGTGCCAGCAGTGAATGGGGTTACGAGCAGTACTTC CASSEWGYEQYF TRBJ2-7 - - TRBV6-1
TGTGCCAGCAGTTACTCGGGGAGGAACAATGAGCAGTTCTTC CASSYSGRNNEQFF TRBJ2-1 - - TRBV6-5
TGCAGCGTTGAAGGCCGCACGTCGGATACTGAAGCTTTCTTT CSVEGRTSDTEAFF TRBJ1-1 - medium-sized TRBV29-1
TGTGCCAGCAGCTCAACAGGATACGAGCAGTACTTC CASSSTGYEQYF TRBJ2-7 - - TRBV5-5
TGTGCCAGCGGAATTGGCCGTGGAGCCTACGAGCAGTACTTC CASGIGRGAYEQYF TRBJ2-7 - - TRBV6-1
TGTGCCACCAGCAGGAGGAGTTCAGCCTCCGAGCAGTACTTC CATSRRSSASEQYF TRBJ2-7 - once TRBV15
TGCGCCAGCAGGCATCAGGGGAGGGGGGAGACCCAGTACTTC CASRHQGRGETQYF TRBJ2-5 - few TRBV5-1
TGTGCCAGCAGCTTAGCGTCGCGGGAAATTTCAGATACGCAGTATTTT CASSLASREISDTQYF TRBJ2-3 - - TRBV7-2
TGTGCCTGGGCCACACTGGGCAATCAGCCCCAGCATTTT CAWATLGNQPQHF TRBJ1-5 - - TRBV30